This T cell receptor (beta chain) was obtained from a study of cytomegalovirus exposure and HLA in healthy donors. The CDR3 contains 15 residues. Looked up from germline, CDR1 is MGHRA and CDR2 is YSYEKL. The V and J ends lost 0 bases and 4 bases respectively, with 10 bases between them. Vbeta (60) and Jbeta (13) primers were used in the PCR. Clones were sequenced by immunoSEQ multiplex PCR, and TCRdb holds only the in-frame ones, with some missing. The data contain 150,000 to 180,000 clones, roughly 83% of them seen just once; the ten biggest clones take up over 6%. The chain employs TRBV4-1 and TRBJ2-1; the D is unclear. The TCR comes from a man aged 30 to 39 in good health and CMV-seropositive. Sequencing input: PBMCs. For the CDR3, the DNA is TGCGCCAGCAGCCAAGATCATGACTCATACAATGAGCAGTTCTTC. It encodes CASSQDHDSYNEQFF.